The clone carrying this TCR beta chain turned up a few times. This sample was taken from a study of cytomegalovirus exposure and HLA in healthy donors. This CDR3 is built from 15 residues. Germline assignment: CDR1 SGHTA and CDR2 FQGNSA. J was trimmed by 6 bases and V by 5 bases; bases with no gene match: 10. Donors came from a validation cohort of some 130 subjects, distinct from the first 666-subject cohort. Profiled with immunoSEQ multiplex PCR; TCRdb holds only in-frame clones, not every one. Of tens of thousands of clones in the sample, approximately 96% are singletons; the top ten hold less than 0.8%.

Sequencing used PBMCs. The origin of this receptor is a man younger than 35 in good health and CMV-seronegative. The V call is TRBV7-2, the J call TRBJ2-3, with TRBD2 matching 8 bases. The CDR3 reads CASSISGIVGDTQYF. DNA for the CDR3: TGTGCCAGCAGCATTAGCGGGATAGTGGGCGATACGCAGTATTTT. Full variable domain (remainder filled in from reference TRBV7-2 and TRBJ2-3): GAGVSQSPSNKVTEKGKDVELRCDPISGHTALYWYRQSLGQGLEFLIYFQGNSAPDKSGLPSDRFSAERTGGSVSTLTIQRTQQEDSAVYLCASSISGIVGDTQYFGPGTRLTVL.